The clone carrying this T cell receptor (beta chain) has only a few counts. What it binds is unknown. The data were obtained in a study of T-cell memory formation after mild COVID-19. Looking at the study overall: TCR clusters showed largely donor specificity. General study points: CD4+ contracting clones lay mainly in CM and EM, CD8+ ones in EMRA. Day 37-peaking second-wave clones had unconfirmed SARS-CoV-2 specificity.

V lost 0 bases and J lost 5, with 11 bases in between. This CDR3 contains 15 residues. Germline V CDR1 and CDR2: MNHEY, SVGAGI. TCRdb recomputed calls from the 5' RACE reads with MiXCR, one row per CDR3 protein. This table has around 99,000 distinct CDR3 sequences, roughly an eighth appearing once. The sequenced sample consisted of PBMCs or a T cell subset sorted from them (not recorded which). V and J are TRBV6-5 and TRBJ2-1; the D gene is possibly TRBD1 (5 bases). This TCR was recovered from a young man who had mild COVID-19 (a few samples of this study predate the infection). Cell type and time point are not known. The CDR3 loop reads CASSYSTGTNNEQFF. The CDR3 bases are TGTGCCAGCAGTTACTCTACAGGTACCAACAATGAGCAGTTCTTC.